This T cell receptor beta chain was documented in a study of regulatory T cells in long-lasting Graves disease. Investigators prepared the TCR beta libraries by applying iRepertoire HTBI primers and Arm-PCR of CDR3 regions. TCRdb called the multiplex PCR reads again in MiXCR, with one record for every CDR3 protein. The sample records some 370,000 distinct CDR3 sequences, around 21% being singletons. This clonotype has more than one count but fewer than ten. As yet, its antigen is unknown. Study-level results: Persistent disease preferred TRBV28, TRBJ1-2 and TRBJ2-5. The number of shared public clonotypes was higher in persistent patients (approximately 2,500) than new patients (over 900).

The time point is: persistent/refractory GD, antithyroid drugs over 5 years with positive TRAb. There was RNA extracted from PBMCs, and the TCR library was made from it. Xi'an, China, was home to the endocrinology department that provided patients. The length of the CDR3 is 14 residues. The V gene's germline CDR1 is LNHDA and CDR2 SQIVND (reference sequence). V was pared by 3 bases and J by 8 bases, with 16 bases between. This TCR was sampled from a female donor with Graves disease. V and J are TRBV19 and TRBJ1-1; D uncertain. The source was peripheral blood mononuclear cells (PBMCs), collected when the disease was refractory, from a patient treated with antithyroid drugs. CDR3 protein: CASSMEPWSAEAFF. DNA of the CDR3: TGTGCCAGTAGTATGGAACCCTGGTCGGCGGAAGCTTTCTTT.